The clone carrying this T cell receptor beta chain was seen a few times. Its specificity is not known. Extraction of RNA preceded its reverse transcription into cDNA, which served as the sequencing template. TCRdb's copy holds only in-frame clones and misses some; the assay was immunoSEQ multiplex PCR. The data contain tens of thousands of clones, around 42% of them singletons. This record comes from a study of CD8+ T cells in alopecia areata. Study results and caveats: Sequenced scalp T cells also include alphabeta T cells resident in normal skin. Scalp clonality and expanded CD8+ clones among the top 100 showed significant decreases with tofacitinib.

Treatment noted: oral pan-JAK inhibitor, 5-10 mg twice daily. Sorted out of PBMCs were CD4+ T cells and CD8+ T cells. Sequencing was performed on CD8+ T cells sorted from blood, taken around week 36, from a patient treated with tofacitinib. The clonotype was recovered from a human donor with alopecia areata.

The DNA of the CDR3 is TGTGCCAGCAGCGGGCTAGCGGGAGAAGTGGAGACCCAGTACTTC. It yields the protein CASSGLAGEVETQYF. The chain is built from TRBV6-5 and TRBJ2-5; 10 positions match TRBD2. The germline gives CDR1 MNHEY, CDR2 SVGAGI. V lost 6 bases, J lost 5 bases, and 9 bases stayed unmatched. This CDR3 contains 15 residues.